Listed below are T cell receptor beta chains from one sample, sequenced in a study of graft-versus-host responses after intestinal transplantation. Sequencing was performed with immunoSEQ multiplex PCR; in TCRdb, only in-frame clones are kept and a portion is missing. The top ten hold about 1.6% of the sample, which has about 43,000 clones, just under 95% seen once. The sequences come from PBMCs, collected more than 310 days after intestinal transplant. These receptors all come from a human patient who received an intestinal transplant, so some T cells may come from the graft donor. The CDR3 runs from the conserved cysteine through the conserved F or W. Each record gives: clone size, J gene, CDR3 length, V gene, CDR3 protein. Clone size, where shown, is once, few, many, or a class for clones that have expanded.

>once|TRBJ1-2|13|TRBV9
CASSVRDRWGYTF
>NA|TRBJ2-1|17|TRBV5-1
CASSSSLGLAGDNEQFF
>NA|TRBJ2-7|14|TRBV6-1
CASSEAPQRDEQYF
>few|TRBJ2-7|14|TRBV5-1
CASSLGAAGVEQYF
>NA|TRBJ1-6|13|TRBV5-6
CASSFGGNSPLHF
>NA|TRBJ2-6|18|TRBV5-1
CASQFSGQVGSGANVLTF
>NA|TRBJ2-1|19|TRBV9
CASSVDEPSGRAGYNEQFF
>NA|TRBJ2-7|15|TRBV5-5
CASSPGRGAGYEQYF
>NA|TRBJ2-3|15|TRBV5-1
CASSFENIRADTQYF
>NA|TRBJ1-1|14|TRBV6-6
CASSYEGMNTEAFF
>NA|TRBJ1-1|14|TRBV6-5
CASRWNRDGTEAFF
>NA|TRBJ2-7|14|TRBV18
CASSPGAGDYEQYF
>NA|TRBJ1-1|14|TRBV6-5
CASSYGGASTEAFF
>NA|TRBJ2-3|14|TRBV28
CASSLDGAPGTQYF
>NA|TRBJ2-6|17|TRBV29-1
CSARERSLLSGANVLTF
>once|TRBJ2-3|15|TRBV6-5
CASRPTAGREDTQYF
>NA|TRBJ2-1|10|TRBV10-3
CAMQHGWGFF